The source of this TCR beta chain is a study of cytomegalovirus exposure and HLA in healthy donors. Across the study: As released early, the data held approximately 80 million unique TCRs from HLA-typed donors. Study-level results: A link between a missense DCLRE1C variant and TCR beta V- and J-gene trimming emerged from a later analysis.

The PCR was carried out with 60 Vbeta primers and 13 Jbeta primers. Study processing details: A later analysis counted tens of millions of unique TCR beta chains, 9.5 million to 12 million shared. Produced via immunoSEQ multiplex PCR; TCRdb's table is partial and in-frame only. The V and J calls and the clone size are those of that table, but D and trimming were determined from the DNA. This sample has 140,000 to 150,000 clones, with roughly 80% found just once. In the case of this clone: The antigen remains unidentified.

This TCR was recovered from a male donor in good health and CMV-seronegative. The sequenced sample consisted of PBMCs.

The CDR3 bases are TGTGCCAGCAGTGACGGGGGTAACATTCAGTACTTC. Protein sequence: CASSDGGNIQYF. The chain couples TRBV2 to TRBJ2-4, with TRBD2 as a possible D gene (6 bases). V dropped 3 bases and J dropped 7 bases, with 7 bases sitting between them. CDR1 is SNHLY, CDR2 FYNNEI, per germline. There are 12 residues in the CDR3.